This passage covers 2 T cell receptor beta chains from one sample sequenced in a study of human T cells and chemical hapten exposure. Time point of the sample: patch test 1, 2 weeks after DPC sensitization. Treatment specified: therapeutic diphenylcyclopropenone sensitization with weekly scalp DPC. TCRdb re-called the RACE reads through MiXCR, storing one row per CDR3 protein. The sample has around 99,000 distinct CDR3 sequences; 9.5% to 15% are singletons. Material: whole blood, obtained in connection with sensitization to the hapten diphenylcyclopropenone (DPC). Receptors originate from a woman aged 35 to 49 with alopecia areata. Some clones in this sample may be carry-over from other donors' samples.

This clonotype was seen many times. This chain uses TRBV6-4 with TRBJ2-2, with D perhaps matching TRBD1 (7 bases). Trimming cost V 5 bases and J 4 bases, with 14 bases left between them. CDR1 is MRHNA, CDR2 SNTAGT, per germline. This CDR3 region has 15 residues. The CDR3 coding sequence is TGTGCCAGCAGTCGACAGGGAGGTGGCACCGGGGAGCTGTTTTTT. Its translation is CASSRQGGGTGELFF.

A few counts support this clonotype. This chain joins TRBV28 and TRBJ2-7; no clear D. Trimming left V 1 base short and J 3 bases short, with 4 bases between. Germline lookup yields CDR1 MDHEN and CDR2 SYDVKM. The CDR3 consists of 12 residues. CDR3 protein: CASSLSGYEQYF. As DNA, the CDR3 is TGTGCCAGCAGTTTATCCGGCTACGAGCAGTACTTC.